This passage covers 21 T cell receptor beta chains from one sample sequenced in a study of T cell responses to AZD1222 COVID-19 vaccine. The table came from immunoSEQ multiplex PCR; TCRdb's copy has only in-frame clones and leaves some out. Of some 150,000 clones in the sample, roughly 88% were seen once. The sample in question was peripheral blood, obtained on day 0 of MenACWY control vaccination. These receptors were collected from an adult in good health.

The count of this clone is one. The J gene is TRBJ1-2, the V gene TRBV18; tentative D call: TRBD1 (5 bases). The ends were cut back, 3 bases at V and 8 bases at J, with 10 bases in the middle. The CDR3 consists of 12 residues. Germline CDR1 reads KGHSH; CDR2 reads LQKENI. CDR3 nucleotides: TGTGCCAGCTCACCGGGCAGGGACGGCTACACCTTC. It encodes CASSPGRDGYTF.

The chain uses TRBV6-2 or TRBV6-3 and TRBJ2-1; D possibly corresponds to TRBD1 (6 bases). This CDR3 is 15 amino acids long. V lost 2 bases, J lost 6 bases, and 14 bases lay in between. Germline values: CDR1 MNHEY, CDR2 SVGEGT. The CDR3 protein is CASSYESTGANEQFF. The CDR3 nucleotides are TGTGCCAGCAGTTACGAGTCGACAGGCGCCAATGAGCAGTTCTTC.

The table lists this clone with a few counts. This sequence joins TRBV7-8 and TRBJ2-2; 7 positions agree with TRBD2. Germline loops: CDR1 SGHVS, CDR2 FQNEAQ. CDR3 length: 17 residues. J lost 4 bases, V lost 7 bases, and 15 bases had no gene match. The DNA of the CDR3 is TGTGCCAGCACCGCCGCCTACGGGGGGAAGAGCACCGGGGAGCTGTTTTTT. Amino acids: CASTAAYGGKSTGELFF.

The chain employs TRBV30 and TRBJ2-5; 8 nucleotides match TRBD1. The CDR3 contains 13 residues. J was trimmed by 7 bases and V by 2 bases; bases with no gene match: 6. Germline CDR1 GTSNPN, CDR2 SVGIG (reference sequence). Here the CDR3 DNA reads TGTGCCTGGAGTATTACAGGGGGTGGGACCCAGTACTTC. Encoded protein: CAWSITGGGTQYF.

The V gene is TRBV7-9, the J gene TRBJ1-1; D possibly corresponds to TRBD1 (6 bases). The ends were cut back, 5 bases at V and 10 bases at J, with 17 bases in the middle. This CDR3 spans 13 amino acids. The germline V gene has CDR1 SEHNR and CDR2 FQNEAQ (reference sequence). The CDR3: CASSTWGAVGAFF. CDR3 coding DNA: TGTGCCAGCAGCACATGGGGGGCGGTCGGAGCTTTCTTT.

This chain links TRBV27 with TRBJ2-3, with 14 bases fitting TRBD2. Germline CDR1 and CDR2: MNHEY and SMNVEV (reference sequence). Trimming at V came to 3 bases and at J to 5 bases, leaving 4 bases not matched to a gene. This CDR3 comprises 16 residues. CDR3 amino acids: CASSFRLAGGEDTQYF. The CDR3 nucleotides are TGTGCCAGCAGTTTCCGACTAGCGGGAGGGGAAGATACGCAGTATTTT.

This chain links TRBV5-1 with TRBJ2-5; the D is unclear. Looked up from germline, CDR1 is SGHRS and CDR2 is YFSETQ. Trimming stripped 0 bases from V and 2 bases from J, with 8 bases between. The CDR3 extends over 14 amino acids. DNA for the CDR3: TGCGCCAGCAGCTTGGAGGGCGGACAAGAGACCCAGTACTTC. Its translation: CASSLEGGQETQYF.

The chain combines TRBV6-6 with TRBJ2-7, with D maybe TRBD2 (5 bases). Per the germline V gene, CDR1 is MNHNY and CDR2 is SVGAGI (reference sequence). This CDR3 contains 13 residues. V lost 7 bases, J lost 1 base, and 11 bases lay in between. Here the CDR3 reads CASIQTGSYEQYF. The CDR3 DNA sequence: TGTGCCAGCATCCAGACGGGGTCCTACGAGCAGTACTTC.

The chain uses TRBV5-1 and TRBJ1-6; 8 bases are shared with TRBD1. This CDR3 is 14 amino acids long. J gave up 7 bases and V 7 bases, and 7 bases lay outside the gene matches. Germline-derived CDR1 and CDR2 are SGHRS and YFSETQ. The CDR3 DNA reads as TGCGCCAGCGGAAGGGGACAGGCGAATTCACCCCTCCACTTT. It is translated as CASGRGQANSPLHF.

This rearrangement joins TRBV28 to TRBJ2-7, with D perhaps matching TRBD1 or TRBD2 (5 bases each). Germline V lookup: CDR1 MDHEN, CDR2 SYDVKM. V shed 4 bases and J shed 2 bases, with 9 bases lying between them. The CDR3 loop spans 13 amino acids. The CDR3 is CASSYEGTYEQYF. CDR3 DNA: TGTGCCAGCAGTTACGAGGGGACCTACGAGCAGTACTTC.

V and J are TRBV9 and TRBJ2-1; a possible D gene is TRBD2 (6 bases). Germline V gives CDR1 SGDLS, CDR2 YYNGEE. The CDR3 loop spans 14 amino acids. V lost 0 bases, J lost 10 bases, and 14 bases lay in between. CDR3 sequence reads: CASSVAPRAGEQFF. CDR3 nucleotides: TGTGCCAGCAGCGTAGCACCCCGCGCGGGGGAGCAGTTCTTC. The full variable domain, in which reference TRBV9 and TRBJ2-1 provide the parts outside the CDR3, is DSGVTQTPKHLITATGQRVTLRCSPRSGDLSVYWYQQSLDQGLQFLIQYYNGEERAKGNILERFSAQQFPDLHSELNLSSLELGDSALYFCASSVAPRAGEQFFGPGTRLTVL.

The V and J genes are TRBV5-1 and TRBJ2-1; 8 nucleotides line up with TRBD1. Germline CDR1 is SGHRS and CDR2 is YFSETQ. CDR3 length equals 16 residues. Trimming took 4 bases from V and 7 from J; bases not matched to a gene: 13. This chain's CDR3 is CASSRARTGFGNEQFF. The CDR3 nucleotides are TGCGCCAGCAGCCGGGCCCGGACAGGGTTTGGGAATGAGCAGTTCTTC. The full variable domain, in which reference TRBV5-1 and TRBJ2-1 provide the parts outside the CDR3, is KAGVTQTPRYLIKTRGQQVTLSCSPISGHRSVSWYQQTPGQGLQFLFEYFSETQRNKGNFPGRFSGRQFSNSRSEMNVSTLELGDSALYLCASSRARTGFGNEQFFGPGTRLTVL.

The V call is TRBV10-1, the J call TRBJ1-6; TRBD1 matches at 8 bases. Germline V CDR1 and CDR2: WNHNN, SYGVQD (reference sequence). This CDR3 is 15 amino acids long. The J segment lost 6 bases and the V segment lost 2 bases, leaving 3 bases of the junction unmatched. The DNA of the CDR3 is TGCGCCAGCAGTGAGCCGGACAGGGCTAATTCACCCCTCCACTTT. The encoded protein is CASSEPDRANSPLHF.

The J gene is TRBJ2-1, the V gene TRBV11-2, with 8 bases fitting TRBD2. Germline V lookup: CDR1 SGHAT, CDR2 FQNNGV. The trim removed 2 bases at V and 7 bases at J, leaving 7 bases unmatched. This CDR3 has 15 residues. This chain's CDR3 is CASSLTGGQVNEQFF. In nucleotides, the CDR3 is TGTGCCAGCAGCTTAACGGGAGGGCAGGTGAATGAGCAGTTCTTC.

The chain links TRBV9 to TRBJ2-5; 7 positions match TRBD1. The germline gives CDR1 SGDLS, CDR2 YYNGEE. V dropped 3 bases and J dropped 2; count of bases not matched to a gene: 4. This CDR3 has 14 amino acids. The CDR3 region is CASSAWDRQETQYF. The CDR3, as DNA: TGTGCCAGCAGCGCCTGGGACAGACAAGAGACCCAGTACTTC.

The gene calls are TRBV2 and TRBJ2-7, with D hard to call. The CDR3 sequence is 12 residues long. Trimming stripped 11 bases from V and 5 bases from J, with 16 bases between. The germline V gene encodes CDR1 SNHLY and CDR2 FYNNEI. The CDR3: CAVSPGFNEQYF. The CDR3 region has the DNA TGTGCCGTGAGTCCAGGTTTCAACGAGCAGTACTTC.

This chain links TRBV19 with TRBJ1-3; possibly TRBD1 for D (6 bases). The CDR3 contains 15 residues. V dropped 7 bases and J dropped 4 bases, with 17 bases sitting between them. Germline V CDR1 and CDR2: LNHDA, SQIVND (reference sequence). In nucleotides, the CDR3 is TGTGCCAGTATGGGAACAGGGAATAGGGGAAACACCATATATTTT. Translating gives CASMGTGNRGNTIYF.

The chain carries TRBV7-9 and TRBJ1-1, with a weak D call TRBD1 (5 bases). The V end lost 4 bases, the J end lost 0 bases, and 9 bases lay between the germline ends. Germline values: CDR1 SEHNR, CDR2 FQNEAQ (reference sequence). The CDR3 is 14 residues long. The CDR3, as DNA: TGTGCCAGCAGCTACAGGTCGATGAACACTGAAGCTTTCTTT. Translating gives CASSYRSMNTEAFF.

V is TRBV5-6 and J is TRBJ2-7; D not certain. The length of the CDR3 is 13 residues. Germline V gene lookup returns CDR1 SGHDT and CDR2 YYEEEE. V was shortened by 2 bases and J by 1 base, with 7 bases between the two germline ends. The chain's CDR3 is CASSLRDSYEQYF. The CDR3 DNA reads TGTGCCAGCAGCTTAAGGGATTCCTACGAGCAGTACTTC.

This clone was detected once. This chain connects TRBV6-6 to TRBJ2-4; D unresolved. Germline V CDR1 and CDR2: MNHNY, SVGAGI (reference sequence). There are 14 residues in the CDR3. V gave up 5 bases and J gave up 2 bases, with 10 bases separating them. CDR3 residues: CASSTPITKNIQYF. The CDR3, as DNA: TGTGCCAGCAGTACCCCTATCACCAAAAACATTCAGTACTTC.

The rearrangement joins TRBV7-2 to TRBJ2-7, with 8 bases identical to TRBD1. The V gene end was trimmed by 5 bases and the J gene end by 2 bases; junction bases not matched to a gene: 5. Germline assignment: CDR1 SGHTA and CDR2 FQGNSA. This CDR3 is built from 14 residues. The CDR3 here is CASSTQGGTYEQYF. The DNA of the CDR3 is TGTGCCAGCAGCACACAGGGGGGAACCTACGAGCAGTACTTC.